These 21 T cell receptor beta chains share one sample of origin, sequenced in a study of shared clonotypes between healthy human individuals. Clones were sequenced by immunoSEQ multiplex PCR, and TCRdb holds only the in-frame ones, with some missing. The table has some 2.3 million clones, over 90% seen once; the top ten hold about 0.39%. The specimen sequenced was naive CD4+ T cells from PBMCs. The subset denotes: CD45RA+ positively selected. Receptor source: a man aged 18 to 29 in good health. Some clones in this sample may be carry-over from other donors' samples.

V and J are TRBV5-1 and TRBJ2-7, with 8 bases aligning to TRBD2. Germline V gives CDR1 SGHRS, CDR2 YFSETQ. The CDR3 sequence is 15 residues long. J lost 3 bases, V lost 4 bases, and 9 bases had no gene match. The chain's CDR3 is CASSRSGTGDYEQYF. The CDR3 nucleotides read TGCGCCAGCAGCCGTAGCGGGACCGGAGACTACGAGCAGTACTTC.

V and J are TRBV7-9 and TRBJ2-1; TRBD2 matches 11 bases. CDR1 SEHNR and CDR2 FQNEAQ come from the germline V gene (reference sequence). The CDR3 is 15 amino acids. Trimming at V came to 4 bases and at J to 5 bases, leaving 4 bases not matched to a gene. In nucleotides, the CDR3 is TGTGCCAGCAGCTCAAGACTAGCGGGACACAATGAGCAGTTCTTC. Translating it yields CASSSRLAGHNEQFF.

This chain uses TRBV7-8 with TRBJ1-2; 9 bases are shared with TRBD1. Germline-derived CDR1 and CDR2 are SGHVS and FQNEAQ. The CDR3 sequence is 17 residues long. V dropped 5 bases and J dropped 4; count of bases not matched to a gene: 14. This CDR3 is CASSLKTGTGHFYGYTF. In nucleotides, the CDR3 is TGTGCCAGCAGCCTCAAGACCGGGACAGGGCATTTCTATGGCTACACCTTC.

The V gene is TRBV2, the J gene TRBJ1-2; 11 bases agree with TRBD1. The length of the CDR3 is 14 residues. The V gene's germline CDR1 is SNHLY and CDR2 FYNNEI. V lost 5 bases to trimming and J lost 6 bases; unmatched junction nucleotides: 5. CDR3 protein: CASSQRTGGDGYTF. In DNA, the CDR3 is TGTGCCAGCAGTCAACGGACAGGGGGCGATGGCTACACCTTC. Combining the CDR3 with reference TRBV2 and TRBJ1-2 gives the whole variable domain EPEVTQTPSHQVTQMGQEVILRCVPISNHLYFYWYRQILGQKVEFLVSFYNNEISEKSEIFDDQFSVERPDGSNFTLKIRSTKLEDSAMYFCASSQRTGGDGYTFGSGTRLTVV.

The rearrangement links TRBV27 to TRBJ2-2; possible D gene TRBD2, 5 bases. V was pared by 4 bases and J by 3 bases, with 24 bases between. Per the germline V gene, CDR1 is MNHEY and CDR2 is SMNVEV (reference sequence). The CDR3 totals 19 residues. For the CDR3, the DNA is TGTGCCAGCAGTTCTCCCCTCGGAGGCAGGACCCTGGACACCGGGGAGCTGTTTTTT. Protein sequence: CASSSPLGGRTLDTGELFF.

The genes are TRBV7-8 and TRBJ1-5, with 7 nucleotides matching TRBD1. This CDR3 has 17 amino acids. Germline values: CDR1 SGHVS, CDR2 FQNEAQ. Trimming removed 4 bases from V and 0 bases from J; junction bases left unmatched: 9. The CDR3 region is CASSYRTGQYSNQPQHF. CDR3 sequence (DNA): TGTGCCAGCAGCTACAGGACAGGTCAATATAGCAATCAGCCCCAGCATTTT.

J is TRBJ2-1 and V is TRBV5-4; TRBD1 agrees at 9 bases. The CDR3 length is 15 residues. Germline CDR1 is SGHNT and CDR2 is YYREEE (reference sequence). V shed 6 bases, J shed 3 bases, and the junction held 7 bases outside the gene matches. The CDR3 region is CASTLGTGRYNEQFF. The CDR3 DNA reads as TGTGCCAGCACCTTAGGGACAGGGCGCTACAATGAGCAGTTCTTC.

The chain recombines TRBV2 with TRBJ2-7, with 8 bases aligning to TRBD1. CDR1 is SNHLY, CDR2 FYNNEI, per germline. The CDR3 has 17 amino acids. Trimming took 5 bases from V and 5 from J; bases not matched to a gene: 17. The CDR3 protein is CASSTSGSRDRSHEQYF. The CDR3 DNA is TGTGCCAGCAGTACTTCTGGATCCAGGGACAGGTCTCACGAGCAGTACTTC. Using reference TRBV2 and TRBJ2-7 for the parts outside the CDR3, the full variable domain is EPEVTQTPSHQVTQMGQEVILRCVPISNHLYFYWYRQILGQKVEFLVSFYNNEISEKSEIFDDQFSVERPDGSNFTLKIRSTKLEDSAMYFCASSTSGSRDRSHEQYFGPGTRLTVT.

The chain joins TRBV19 to TRBJ1-3; maybe TRBD1 (6 bases). Germline CDR1 and CDR2: LNHDA and SQIVND (reference sequence). The V end was cut by 6 bases, the J end by 2 bases, with 11 bases between. The CDR3 length is 14 residues. The CDR3, as DNA: TGTGCCAGTAGCACCTACAGGGCTGGAAACACCATATATTTT. Amino acid sequence: CASSTYRAGNTIYF.

This clone was seen a few times. The chain recombines TRBV11-3 with TRBJ1-1; 8 bases align to TRBD1. Trimming cost V 2 bases and J 4 bases; bases outside gene matches: 0. Looked up from germline, CDR1 is SGHNT and CDR2 is YENEEA. The CDR3 spans 13 residues. The CDR3 is CASSLQGATEAFF. The CDR3 DNA sequence: TGTGCCAGCAGCTTACAGGGGGCCACTGAAGCTTTCTTT.

The chain joins TRBV11-1 to TRBJ1-1; D gene ambiguous. Per germline, CDR1 SGHAT and CDR2 FQDESV (reference sequence). This CDR3 has 14 residues. V lost 5 bases and J 2 bases, leaving 12 bases between the germline ends. CDR3 sequence (DNA): TGTGCCAGCAGCCGTCGGGCGACAAACACTGAAGCTTTCTTT. Protein sequence: CASSRRATNTEAFF.

V is TRBV27 and J is TRBJ2-6, with 9 bases that match TRBD1. Germline assignment: CDR1 MNHEY and CDR2 SMNVEV (reference sequence). Losses at the gene ends were 7 bases for V and 2 bases for J; bases not matched to a gene: 18. There are 20 residues in the CDR3. The CDR3 DNA sequence: TGTGCCAGCATGGGGACAGGGATACTTAGCTGGAGAACTGGGGCCAACGTCCTGACTTTC. This sequence encodes CASMGTGILSWRTGANVLTF.

This clone was detected a few times. The rearrangement links TRBV7-9 to TRBJ1-1; a possible D gene is TRBD1 (5 bases). The germline gives CDR1 SEHNR, CDR2 FQNEAQ (reference sequence). The CDR3 length is 12 residues. Trimming shortened V by 4 bases and J by 11 bases, and 14 bases separated the two germline ends. The CDR3 is CASSSAGDSAFF. The DNA for the CDR3 is TGTGCCAGCAGCTCAGCGGGGGATTCGGCTTTCTTT.

In its sample, this clone was seen once. The sample has other DNA sequences that encode this CDR3 too. The chain recombines TRBV7-9 with TRBJ1-1, with D unclear. Germline loops: CDR1 SEHNR, CDR2 FQNEAQ (reference sequence). This CDR3 comprises 13 residues. Trimming pared 1 base from V and 1 base from J, leaving 4 bases between. CDR3 amino acids: CASSLVRNTEAFF. The CDR3 DNA sequence: TGTGCCAGCAGCTTAGTAAGGAACACTGAAGCTTTCTTT.

The chain links TRBV5-1 to TRBJ2-5; 8 bases are a match to TRBD1. The CDR3 totals 15 residues. Unmatched junction bases numbered 6, after V lost 0 bases and J lost 5 bases. Germline CDR1 SGHRS, CDR2 YFSETQ. The CDR3 loop is CASSLGDRRVETQYF. DNA for the CDR3: TGCGCCAGCAGCTTGGGGGACAGGCGGGTGGAGACCCAGTACTTC.

This rearrangement joins TRBV7-2 to TRBJ2-7; TRBD2 is a possible D gene (5 bases). The CDR3 is 14 residues long. V shed 4 bases and J shed 2 bases, with 12 bases lying between them. Looked up from germline, CDR1 is SGHTA and CDR2 is FQGNSA. CDR3 nucleotide sequence: TGTGCCAGCAGCTCCCGAGGGCTGCCCTACGAGCAGTACTTC. It translates to CASSSRGLPYEQYF.

This sequence joins TRBV7-3 and TRBJ1-2; TRBD1 matches at 7 bases. V shed 5 bases, J shed 5 bases, and the junction held 5 bases outside the gene matches. The germline CDR1 and CDR2 sequences are SGHTA and FQGTGA. The CDR3 spans 13 residues. CDR3 in DNA: TGTGCCAGCAGCCCTGGACAGGTTTATGGCTACACCTTC. As protein: CASSPGQVYGYTF.

V and J are TRBV29-1 and TRBJ2-5, with a tentative D call TRBD2 (5 bases). This CDR3 region has 13 residues. Trimming shortened V by 3 bases and J by 5 bases, and 13 bases separated the two germline ends. Germline values: CDR1 SQVTM, CDR2 ANQGSEA. The CDR3: CSVDTGVYETQYF. Here the CDR3 DNA reads TGCAGCGTTGACACCGGGGTTTATGAGACCCAGTACTTC. The full variable domain, in which reference TRBV29-1 and TRBJ2-5 provide the parts outside the CDR3, is SAVISQKPSRDICQRGTSLTIQCQVDSQVTMMFWYRQQPGQSLTLIATANQGSEATYESGFVIDKFPISRPNLTFSTLTVSNMSPEDSSIYLCSVDTGVYETQYFGPGTRLLVL.

This clone occurred once. The chain links TRBV28 to TRBJ1-2, with 8 bases fitting TRBD1. Germline V lookup: CDR1 MDHEN, CDR2 SYDVKM. Trimming took 3 bases from V and 8 from J; bases not matched to a gene: 5. The CDR3 has 13 residues. Written as DNA, the CDR3 is TGTGCCAGCAGTTTGCAGGGGGCGCCCGGCTACACCTTC. This encodes CASSLQGAPGYTF.

The chain joins TRBV7-9 to TRBJ2-3; no definite D call. The CDR3 sequence is 12 residues long. Germline V gene sequence: CDR1 SEHNR, CDR2 FQNEAQ (reference sequence). The V gene lost 0 bases and the J gene lost 6 bases, with 4 bases spanning the gap. The chain's CDR3 is CASSLALDTQYF. CDR3 nucleotide sequence: TGTGCCAGCAGCTTAGCGCTTGATACGCAGTATTTT.

The chain is built from TRBV6-6 and TRBJ1-4; no clear D. CDR1 is MNHNY, CDR2 SVGAGI, per germline (reference sequence). CDR3 length: 12 amino acids. V was cut by 6 bases and J by 4 bases, with 6 bases left in between. The CDR3: CASSRDNEKLFF. Here the CDR3 DNA reads TGTGCCAGCAGCCGCGATAATGAAAAACTGTTTTTT.